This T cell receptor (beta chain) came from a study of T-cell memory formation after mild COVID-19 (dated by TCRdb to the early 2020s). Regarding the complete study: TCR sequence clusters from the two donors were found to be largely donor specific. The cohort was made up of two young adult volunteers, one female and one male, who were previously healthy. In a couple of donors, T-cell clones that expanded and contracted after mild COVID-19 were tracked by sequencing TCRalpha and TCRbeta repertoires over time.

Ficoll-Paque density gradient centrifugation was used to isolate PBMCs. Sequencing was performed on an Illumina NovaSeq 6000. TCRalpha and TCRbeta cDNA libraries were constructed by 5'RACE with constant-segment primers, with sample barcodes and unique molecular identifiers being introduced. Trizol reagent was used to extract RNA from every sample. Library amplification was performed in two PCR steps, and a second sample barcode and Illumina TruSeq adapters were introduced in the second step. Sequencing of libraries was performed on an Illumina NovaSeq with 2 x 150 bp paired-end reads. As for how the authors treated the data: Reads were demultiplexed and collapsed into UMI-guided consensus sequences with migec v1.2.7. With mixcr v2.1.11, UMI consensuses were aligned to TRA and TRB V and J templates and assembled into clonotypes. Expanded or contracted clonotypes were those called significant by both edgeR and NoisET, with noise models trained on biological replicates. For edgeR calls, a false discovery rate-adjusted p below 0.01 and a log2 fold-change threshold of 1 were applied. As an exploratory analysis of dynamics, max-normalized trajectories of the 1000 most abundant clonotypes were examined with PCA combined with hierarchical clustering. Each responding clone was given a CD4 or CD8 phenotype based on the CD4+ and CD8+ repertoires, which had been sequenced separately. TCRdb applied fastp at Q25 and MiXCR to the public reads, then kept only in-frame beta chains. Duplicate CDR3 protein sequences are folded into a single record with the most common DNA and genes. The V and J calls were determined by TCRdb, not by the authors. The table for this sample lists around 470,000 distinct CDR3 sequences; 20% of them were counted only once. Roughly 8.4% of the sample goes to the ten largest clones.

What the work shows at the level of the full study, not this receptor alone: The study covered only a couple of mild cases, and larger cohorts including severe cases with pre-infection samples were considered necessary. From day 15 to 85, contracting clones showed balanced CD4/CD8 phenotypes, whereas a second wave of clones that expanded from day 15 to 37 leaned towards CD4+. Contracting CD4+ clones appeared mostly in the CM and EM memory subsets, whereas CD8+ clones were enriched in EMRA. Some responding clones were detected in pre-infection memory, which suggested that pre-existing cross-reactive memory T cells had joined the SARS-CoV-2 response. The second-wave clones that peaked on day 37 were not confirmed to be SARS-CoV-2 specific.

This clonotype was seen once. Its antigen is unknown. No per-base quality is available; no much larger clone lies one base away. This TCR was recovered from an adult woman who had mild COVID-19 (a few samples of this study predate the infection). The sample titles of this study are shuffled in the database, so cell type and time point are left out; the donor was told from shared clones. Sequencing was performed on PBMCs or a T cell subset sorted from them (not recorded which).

In nucleotide form, the sequence is TGTGCCAGCAGTGAAGACAGGGCGGACACTGAAGCTTTCTTT. Translated, this gives CASSEDRADTEAFF. Recombination joined TRBV2 with TRBJ1-1; a tentative D call is TRBD1 (6 bases match). CDR1 and CDR2 (SNHLY, FYNNEI) derive from the germline V gene. Reading from cysteine to phenylalanine, the CDR3 counts 14 amino acids. Of all the DNA, just the CDR3 is kept, 42 bases in frame from base 1. V sheds 1 base and J sheds 3 bases, leaving 9 bases between their ends.